Shown below are 23 T cell receptor beta chains from a single sample sequenced in a study of CD8+CD57+ T cells in acquired aplastic anemia. Using genomic DNA as the template, TCR beta VDJ and CDR3 profiling was carried out. MiXCR, run by TCRdb on the reads, gives a single entry per CDR3 protein. The table has around 180,000 distinct CDR3 sequences, around 60% seen once. The sequencing sample was made of sorted CD4+, CD8+, or CD8+CD57+ T cells (not recorded which) from PBMCs. Receptors were obtained from a human donor in good health.

Here the CDR3 reads CASSGRSTGYTF. The CDR3 bases are TGTGCCAGCAGTGGACGCTCCACTGGCTACACCTTC. The chain links TRBV7-9 to TRBJ1-2; D not certain. This CDR3 is built from 12 residues. Germline-derived CDR1 and CDR2 are SEHNR and FQNEAQ (reference sequence). V shed 6 bases and J shed 7 bases, with 12 bases lying between them.

The gene calls are TRBV5-6 and TRBJ2-1; 9 positions agree with TRBD2. With V trimmed by 4 bases and J by 5 bases, 13 bases remained unmatched. The germline V gene encodes CDR1 SGHDT and CDR2 YYEEEE. CDR3 size: 17 residues. DNA for the CDR3: TGTGCCAGCAGCAGGGCCCGTGGGACTAGCCTAAACAATGAGCAGTTCTTC. This encodes CASSRARGTSLNNEQFF.

The chain recombines TRBV10-3 with TRBJ2-1; maybe TRBD2 (7 bases). Germline CDR1 reads ENHRY; CDR2 reads SYGVKD. The CDR3 is 14 residues long. Trimming left V 6 bases short and J 7 bases short, with 16 bases between. The DNA of the CDR3 is TGTGCCATCAGGGTGGGGGGGCCTAATAATGAGCAGTTCTTC. It is translated as CAIRVGGPNNEQFF.

This clonotype was seen many times. This sequence joins TRBV7-6 and TRBJ2-3; the D is unclear. This CDR3 has 13 amino acids. V was clipped by 5 bases and J by 2 bases, with 8 bases between them. Germline V gene data show CDR1 as SGHVS and CDR2 as FNYEAQ. CDR3 loop: CASSAYYTDTQYF. CDR3 sequence (DNA): TGTGCCAGCAGCGCATACTACACAGATACGCAGTATTTT.

The sample holds one count of this clonotype. The CDR3 nucleotides read TGTGCCAGCAGTCCTATTGACAGGCCATACGAGCAGTACTTC. This gives the protein CASSPIDRPYEQYF. The chain joins TRBV12-3 or TRBV12-4 to TRBJ2-7, with D tentatively TRBD1 (6 bases). This CDR3 region has 14 residues. V was shortened by 5 bases and J by 4 bases, with 15 bases between the two germline ends.

At least ten counts were recorded for this clonotype. The chain carries TRBV7-2 and TRBJ2-1, with D perhaps TRBD1 or TRBD2 (6 bases each). The CDR3 spans 13 residues. Germline CDR1 reads SGHTA; CDR2 reads FQGNSA. V lost 3 bases, J lost 9 bases, and 12 bases lay in between. The CDR3 is CASSFGWGAEQFF. In DNA, the CDR3 is TGTGCCAGCAGCTTTGGTTGGGGGGCTGAGCAGTTCTTC.

Note on this clonotype: This is likely a read error, given that the CDR3 carries no conserved phenylalanine or tryptophan at its end. The genes are TRBV11-2 and TRBJ2-1; TRBD1 agrees at 12 bases. The CDR3 has 15 amino acids. Germline V lookup: CDR1 SGHAT, CDR2 FQNNGV. The CDR3 DNA reads as TGTGCCAACAGCCACTCCGGGACAGGGGGCGATGAGCAGTTCGTC. It encodes CANSHSGTGGDEQFV.

This clonotype was detected once. V usage is TRBV20-1 and J usage is TRBJ1-3; D perhaps matches TRBD1 (5 bases). V dropped 6 bases and J dropped 4 bases, with 16 bases sitting between them. This CDR3 region has 14 residues. The germline V gene has CDR1 DFQATT and CDR2 SNEGSKA (reference sequence). The CDR3: CSATGGLRGNTIYF. CDR3 sequence (DNA): TGCAGTGCCACTGGGGGTCTGCGAGGAAACACCATATATTTT.

This sequence joins TRBV10-1 and TRBJ2-3, with TRBD2 identical over 10 bases. With 2 bases clipped from V and 4 bases from J, the junction kept 9 bases outside the gene matches. Germline lookup yields CDR1 WNHNN and CDR2 SYGVQD (reference sequence). The CDR3 runs 17 residues. CDR3 protein: CASSEGSSGSGPDTQYF. In nucleotides, the CDR3 is TGCGCCAGCAGTGAGGGGTCTAGCGGGAGTGGTCCAGATACGCAGTATTTT.

V gene TRBV5-4 combines with J gene TRBJ2-1; 7 bases agree with TRBD2. The CDR3 covers 17 residues. CDR1 SGHNT and CDR2 YYREEE come from the germline V gene (reference sequence). Losses at the gene ends were 5 bases for V and 4 bases for J; bases not matched to a gene: 15. The CDR3 loop reads CASSPGLVGDRYNEQFF. Here the CDR3 DNA reads TGTGCCAGCAGTCCTGGACTAGTGGGAGATAGGTACAATGAGCAGTTCTTC.

The chain uses TRBV5-1 and TRBJ2-3; the D gene could be TRBD1 or TRBD2 (5 bases each). Germline V gene lookup returns CDR1 SGHRS and CDR2 YFSETQ. Between the trimmed V and J ends, which lost 7 bases and 5 bases, there was a span of 11 bases. The CDR3 sequence is 12 residues long. The CDR3 coding sequence is TGCGCCAGCCAAGAGGGGCGAGATACGCAGTATTTT. It encodes CASQEGRDTQYF.

The chain combines TRBV10-2 with TRBJ2-2; 11 bases are shared with TRBD2. Per the germline V gene, CDR1 is WSHSY and CDR2 is SAAADI. The CDR3 has 15 amino acids. With V trimmed by 6 bases and J by 8 bases, 8 bases remained unmatched. The CDR3 reads CASRQTSGKAGELFF. CDR3 DNA sequence: TGCGCCAGCAGACAGACTAGCGGGAAAGCGGGGGAGCTGTTTTTT.

As for this clonotype: A read error may explain this, as a much larger clone is one base away. The chain recombines TRBV3-1 with TRBJ2-4, with D perhaps assigned TRBD1 or TRBD2 (5 bases each). Germline V lookup: CDR1 LGHDT, CDR2 YNNKEL (reference sequence). With 0 bases removed from V and 0 bases from J, the gap between germline ends came to 9 bases. CDR3 length equals 16 residues. CDR3 in DNA: TGTGCCAGCAGCCAAGAAGAGGGGCCAGCCAAAAACATTCAGTACTTC. Translated: CASSQEEGPAKNIQYF.

The chain employs TRBV9 and TRBJ1-5; 9 bases are shared with TRBD1. Losses at the gene ends were 4 bases for V and 10 bases for J; bases not matched to a gene: 18. This CDR3 spans 17 amino acids. CDR1 is SGDLS and CDR2 is YYNGEE in the germline V gene. CDR3 protein: CASSTVGDRARGVPQHF. CDR3 DNA sequence: TGTGCCAGCAGCACTGTCGGGGACAGGGCCAGAGGCGTACCCCAGCATTTT.

V gene TRBV29-1 combines with J gene TRBJ2-7; 8 nucleotides match TRBD1. The length of the CDR3 is 14 residues. Losses at the gene ends were 5 bases for V and 4 bases for J; bases not matched to a gene: 10. In germline, CDR1 is SQVTM, CDR2 ANQGSEA. The CDR3 loop reads CSVLTPDRAYEQYF. The CDR3 bases are TGCAGCGTTCTAACGCCGGACAGGGCGTACGAGCAGTACTTC.

This clonotype has at least ten counts. V usage is TRBV25-1 and J usage is TRBJ1-2, with D unclear. In germline, CDR1 is MGHDK, CDR2 SYGVNS. Trimming cost V 5 bases and J 8 bases, with 18 bases left between them. The CDR3 runs to 14 residues. CDR3 residues: CASSSLTSARGYTF. The CDR3 DNA sequence: TGTGCCAGCAGTTCCCTTACTTCAGCCCGAGGCTACACCTTC.

This chain connects TRBV11-3 to TRBJ1-2; no clear D. V shed 5 bases and J shed 1 base, with 14 bases lying between them. CDR1 SGHNT and CDR2 YENEEA come from the germline V gene. This CDR3 region has 15 residues. The CDR3 DNA follows: TGTGCCAGCAGCCCAAGTCGGGTAGGTAACTATGGCTACACCTTC. The encoded protein is CASSPSRVGNYGYTF.

This clonotype came up once. A read error may produce the germline difference seen at one junction end. The chain recombines TRBV11-1 with TRBJ2-1; 8 nucleotides align to TRBD2. CDR1 is SGHAT and CDR2 is FQDESV in the germline V gene (reference sequence). This CDR3 is built from 14 residues. The chain's CDR3 is CASSLGTSRDEQFF. In DNA form, the CDR3 reads TGCGCCAGCAGTCTTGGGACTAGTAGGGATGAGCAGTTCTTC.

This chain connects TRBV10-2 to TRBJ1-2; no clear D gene. CDR1 is WSHSY, CDR2 SAAADI, per germline. The CDR3 is 17 amino acids. V was trimmed by 0 bases and J by 0 bases, leaving 14 bases between them. The CDR3 DNA is TGCGCCAGCAGTGAGTCAAAGTCCAGGCCTGCTAACTATGGCTACACCTTC. It encodes CASSESKSRPANYGYTF.

This clonotype was counted ten times or more. The chain uses TRBV9 and TRBJ2-1; D may be TRBD1 or TRBD2 (6 bases each). CDR3 size: 15 residues. Germline CDR1 reads SGDLS; CDR2 reads YYNGEE. The V and J ends lost 3 bases and 3 bases respectively, with 13 bases between them. CDR3 region: CASSGLEGGYNEQFF. The CDR3 nucleotides read TGTGCCAGCAGCGGCCTCGAGGGGGGCTACAATGAGCAGTTCTTC.

This rearrangement joins TRBV24-1 to TRBJ2-1; 7 bases are shared with TRBD1. The germline gives CDR1 KGHDR, CDR2 SFDVKD. V was pared by 11 bases and J by 9 bases, with 9 bases of the junction left unmatched. The CDR3 contains 12 residues. The CDR3 region is CAIGTAMGEQFF. CDR3 coding DNA: TGTGCCATCGGGACAGCTATGGGTGAGCAGTTCTTC.

This clonotype was detected once. J is TRBJ2-3 and V is TRBV10-2; unclear D gene. The CDR3 is made up of 11 amino acids. V lost 5 bases and J lost 4, with 4 bases in between. Germline lookup yields CDR1 WSHSY and CDR2 SAAADI. This chain's CDR3 is CASSRADTQYF. In DNA, the CDR3 is TGCGCCAGCAGTAGAGCAGATACGCAGTATTTT.

As DNA, the CDR3 is TGCAGCGTTGGAGAGGACTCCTACGAGCAGTACTTC. Translated: CSVGEDSYEQYF. The chain carries TRBV29-1 and TRBJ2-7, with no clear D. The CDR3 is made up of 12 amino acids. The germline V and J ends were trimmed by 4 bases and 0 bases, with 7 bases remaining between them. The V gene's germline CDR1 is SQVTM and CDR2 ANQGSEA.